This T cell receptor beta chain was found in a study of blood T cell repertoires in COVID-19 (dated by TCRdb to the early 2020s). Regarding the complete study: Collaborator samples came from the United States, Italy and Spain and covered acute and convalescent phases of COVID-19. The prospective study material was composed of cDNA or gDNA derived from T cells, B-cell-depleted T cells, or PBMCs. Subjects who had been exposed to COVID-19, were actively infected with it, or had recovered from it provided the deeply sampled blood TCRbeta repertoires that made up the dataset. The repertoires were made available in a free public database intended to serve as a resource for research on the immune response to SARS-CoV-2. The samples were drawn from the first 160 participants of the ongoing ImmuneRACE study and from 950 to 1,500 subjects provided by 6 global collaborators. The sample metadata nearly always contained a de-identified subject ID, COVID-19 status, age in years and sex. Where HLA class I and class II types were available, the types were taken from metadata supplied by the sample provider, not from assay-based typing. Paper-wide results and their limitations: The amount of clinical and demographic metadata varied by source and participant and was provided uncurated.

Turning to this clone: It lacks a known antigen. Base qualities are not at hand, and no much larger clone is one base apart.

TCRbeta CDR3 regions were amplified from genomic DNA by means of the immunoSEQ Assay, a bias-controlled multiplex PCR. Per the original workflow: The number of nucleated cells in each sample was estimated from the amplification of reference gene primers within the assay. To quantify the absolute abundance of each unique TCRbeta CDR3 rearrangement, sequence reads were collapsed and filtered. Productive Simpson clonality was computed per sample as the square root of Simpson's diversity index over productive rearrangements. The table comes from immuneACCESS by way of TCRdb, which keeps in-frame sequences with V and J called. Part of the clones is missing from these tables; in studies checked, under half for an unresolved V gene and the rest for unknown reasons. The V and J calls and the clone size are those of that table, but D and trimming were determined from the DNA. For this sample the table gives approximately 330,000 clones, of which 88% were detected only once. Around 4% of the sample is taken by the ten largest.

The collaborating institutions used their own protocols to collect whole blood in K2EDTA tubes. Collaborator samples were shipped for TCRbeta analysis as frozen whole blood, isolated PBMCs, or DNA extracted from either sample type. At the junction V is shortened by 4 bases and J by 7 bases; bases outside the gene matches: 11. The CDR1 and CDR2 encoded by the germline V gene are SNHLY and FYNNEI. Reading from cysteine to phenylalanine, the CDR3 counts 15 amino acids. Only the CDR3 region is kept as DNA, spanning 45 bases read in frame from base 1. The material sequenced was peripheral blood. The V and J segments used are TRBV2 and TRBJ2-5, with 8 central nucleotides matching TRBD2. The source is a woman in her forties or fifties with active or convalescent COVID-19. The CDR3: CASSVAGTYGGTQYF. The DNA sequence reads TGTGCCAGCAGTGTAGCGGGAACCTACGGAGGGACCCAGTACTTC.